These 21 T cell receptor beta chains were sequenced from one sample in a study of identical twins. Each CDR3 protein is one row after TCRdb ran MiXCR on the 5' RACE reads. Here the sample spans around 530,000 distinct CDR3 sequences, over 12% being singletons. These records were also assigned to another study, of yellow fever vaccine responses in identical twins.

The sequencing sample was made of CD4+ T cells sorted from blood. The receptor set was obtained from a woman under 30 in good health.

This clonotype appeared a few times. The chain employs TRBV20-1 and TRBJ2-1; 11 nucleotides match TRBD2. The CDR3 covers 17 residues. V lost 6 bases and J lost 4; bases outside the gene matches: 14. Germline loops: CDR1 DFQATT, CDR2 SNEGSKA (reference sequence). As DNA, the CDR3 is TGCAGTGCCCCACACGAAATAGCGGGAGGGAGTTACAATGAGCAGTTCTTC. Amino acids: CSAPHEIAGGSYNEQFF.

This clonotype was counted ten times or more. V and J are TRBV6-6 and TRBJ1-2; D not certain. The CDR3 is made up of 11 amino acids. Germline V gene lookup returns CDR1 MNHNY and CDR2 SVGAGI (reference sequence). Trimming removed 2 bases at V and 5 bases at J, with 3 bases between. CDR3 in DNA: TGTGCCAGCAGTTACATATATGGCTACACCTTC. Translation: CASSYIYGYTF.

In this sample, this clonotype turned up a few times. This CDR3 reads CASSLVYRGDMNTGELFF. In DNA form, the CDR3 reads TGTGCCAGCAGCTTAGTTTACAGGGGGGATATGAACACCGGGGAGCTGTTTTTT. The chain links TRBV11-2 to TRBJ2-2; TRBD1 matches at 8 bases. V lost 1 base, J lost 1 base, and 8 bases stayed unmatched. CDR1 and CDR2 from the germline V gene are SGHAT and FQNNGV. The CDR3 totals 18 residues.

This clonotype came up a few times. This CDR3 reads CATSSPGTDQYF. CDR3 coding DNA: TGTGCCACCAGCTCTCCCGGGACAGATCAGTACTTC. The rearrangement links TRBV15 to TRBJ2-7; 7 bases line up with TRBD1. Germline-derived CDR1 and CDR2 are LNHNV and YYDKDF (reference sequence). V lost 5 bases, J lost 10 bases, and 8 bases stayed unmatched. The CDR3 is 12 amino acids.

A few counts support this clonotype. The CDR3 protein is CASSFGTGGSGELFF. The CDR3 DNA sequence: TGCGCCAGCAGCTTCGGGACAGGGGGCTCGGGGGAGCTGTTTTTT. This chain connects TRBV5-1 to TRBJ2-2, with 12 bases identical to TRBD1. Trimming took 2 bases from V and 8 from J; bases not matched to a gene: 4. This CDR3 has 15 residues. Germline V CDR1 and CDR2: SGHRS, YFSETQ. Using reference TRBV5-1 and TRBJ2-2 for the parts outside the CDR3, the full variable domain is KAGVTQTPRYLIKTRGQQVTLSCSPISGHRSVSWYQQTPGQGLQFLFEYFSETQRNKGNFPGRFSGRQFSNSRSEMNVSTLELGDSALYLCASSFGTGGSGELFFGEGSRLTVL.

This clonotype was detected many times. J is TRBJ1-1 and V is TRBV12-3 or TRBV12-4; a possible D gene is TRBD1 (5 bases). V was clipped by 4 bases and J by 8 bases, with 8 bases between them. The CDR3 is 11 residues long. Here the CDR3 DNA reads TGTGCCAGCAGTTACCGGGGGGAAGCTTTCTTT. Translating it yields CASSYRGEAFF.

This clonotype has a handful of counts. J is TRBJ2-2 and V is TRBV10-2; 7 bases are a match to TRBD2. V gave up 4 bases and J gave up 1 base; unmatched junction bases: 6. The CDR3 consists of 16 residues. The germline V gene has CDR1 WSHSY and CDR2 SAAADI. Here the CDR3 reads CASSVWSSGNTGELFF. The DNA for the CDR3 is TGCGCCAGCAGTGTTTGGTCTAGCGGGAACACCGGGGAGCTGTTTTTT.

This clonotype was seen ten or more times. The chain employs TRBV12-3 or TRBV12-4 and TRBJ2-3; D tentatively fits TRBD1 or TRBD2 (5 bases each). The CDR3 consists of 15 residues. Trimming pared 6 bases from V and 2 bases from J, leaving 15 bases between. Written as DNA, the CDR3 is TGTGCCAGCAGGGGGGTAGGAAGAGTCACAGATACGCAGTATTTT. This encodes CASRGVGRVTDTQYF.

This clonotype was seen at least ten times. This sequence joins TRBV29-1 and TRBJ2-3; either TRBD1 or TRBD2 may fit D (5 bases each). CDR1 SQVTM and CDR2 ANQGSEA come from the germline V gene. This CDR3 spans 13 amino acids. The V end was cut by 7 bases, the J end by 0 bases, with 11 bases between. As DNA, the CDR3 is TGCAGCGCCTCGGGACGAAGCACAGATACGCAGTATTTT. Protein sequence: CSASGRSTDTQYF.

The chain recombines TRBV5-1 with TRBJ2-7; TRBD1 is a possible D gene (7 bases). The closer fit of TRBJ2-5 to the DNA end suggests the J call may be wrong. The CDR3 totals 13 residues. Per the germline V gene, CDR1 is SGHRS and CDR2 is YFSETQ. The CDR3 sequence is CASSSGTAGTQYF. CDR3 bases: TGCGCCAGCAGCTCCGGGACAGCGGGGACCCAGTACTTC.

There are a few counts of this clonotype. The genes are TRBV29-1 and TRBJ1-1; D call uncertain. CDR1 SQVTM and CDR2 ANQGSEA come from the germline V gene. The V end lost 5 bases, the J end lost 10 bases, and 14 bases lay between the germline ends. The CDR3 sequence is 11 residues long. The CDR3 nucleotides read TGCAGCGTTTCCACCTCCTTCATAGCTTTCTTT. The encoded protein is CSVSTSFIAFF. The full variable domain, completed using reference TRBV29-1 and TRBJ1-1, is SAVISQKPSRDICQRGTSLTIQCQVDSQVTMMFWYRQQPGQSLTLIATANQGSEATYESGFVIDKFPISRPNLTFSTLTVSNMSPEDSSIYLCSVSTSFIAFFGQGTRLTVV.

This clonotype was seen a few times. The J gene is TRBJ2-2, the V gene TRBV5-1; the D gene is possibly TRBD2 (6 bases). The CDR3 runs 18 residues. V was shortened by 5 bases and J by 0 bases, with 20 bases between the two germline ends. Germline CDR1 reads SGHRS; CDR2 reads YFSETQ. The CDR3 sequence is CASRRGREVPPNTGELFF. The CDR3 nucleotides read TGCGCCAGCAGGAGGGGCAGGGAGGTCCCCCCGAACACCGGGGAGCTGTTTTTT.

This rearrangement joins TRBV20-1 to TRBJ1-1, with a possible D match to TRBD1 (6 bases). The CDR3 extends over 12 amino acids. The germline gives CDR1 DFQATT, CDR2 SNEGSKA (reference sequence). V lost 6 bases to trimming and J lost 3 bases, with 11 bases between them. CDR3 coding DNA: TGCAGTGCCCAGCAGGGGTACACTGAAGCTTTCTTT. Amino acids: CSAQQGYTEAFF.

This clonotype appeared many times. This chain links TRBV15 with TRBJ2-4; 11 bases agree with TRBD2. The CDR3 runs to 18 residues. Germline lookup yields CDR1 LNHNV and CDR2 YYDKDF (reference sequence). V shed 5 bases, J shed 4 bases, and the junction held 13 bases outside the gene matches. The CDR3 bases are TGTGCCACCAGCCTGGGACAAGCGACTAGCGGGACGAAAAACATTCAGTACTTC. Amino acid sequence: CATSLGQATSGTKNIQYF.

V and J are TRBV19 and TRBJ2-1; possible D gene TRBD1, 6 bases. The germline V gene has CDR1 LNHDA and CDR2 SQIVND (reference sequence). The CDR3 is 13 amino acids. V shed 4 bases and J shed 6 bases, with 10 bases lying between them. The CDR3 nucleotides are TGTGCCAGTAGTAATTTAGGGGGCAATGAGCAGTTCTTC. This sequence encodes CASSNLGGNEQFF. Complete variable domain (other parts from reference TRBV19 and TRBJ2-1): DGGITQSPKYLFRKEGQNVTLSCEQNLNHDAMYWYRQDPGQGLRLIYYSQIVNDFQKGDIAEGYSVSREKKESFPLTVTSAQKNPTAFYLCASSNLGGNEQFFGPGTRLTVL.

V usage is TRBV4-1 and J usage is TRBJ2-5; the D call may be TRBD1 or TRBD2 (5 bases each). CDR3 length: 15 residues. The germline gives CDR1 MGHRA, CDR2 YSYEKL. V lost 6 bases and J 4 bases, leaving 18 bases between the germline ends. DNA for the CDR3: TGCGCCAGCAGACTCGGGGCAGGGAGTATAGAGACCCAGTACTTC. Its translation is CASRLGAGSIETQYF.

The rearrangement uses TRBV20-1 and TRBJ2-1; D is perhaps TRBD2 (5 bases). V shed 4 bases and J shed 6 bases, with 13 bases lying between them. Germline assignment: CDR1 DFQATT and CDR2 SNEGSKA (reference sequence). This CDR3 has 13 amino acids. The CDR3 DNA reads TGCAGTGCTACAAGAGGGAAGTCCAATGAGCAGTTCTTC. Its translation: CSATRGKSNEQFF.

V gene TRBV24-1 combines with J gene TRBJ2-1; 7 positions agree with TRBD2. J gave up 7 bases and V 5 bases, and 13 bases lay outside the gene matches. Germline lookup yields CDR1 KGHDR and CDR2 SFDVKD. The CDR3 covers 16 residues. This chain's CDR3 is CATSARAGNRGNEQFF. The CDR3 nucleotides read TGTGCCACCAGTGCCCGAGCGGGGAACCGTGGGAATGAGCAGTTCTTC.

In this sample, this clonotype turned up a few times. The chain recombines TRBV7-9 with TRBJ1-4; D remains unclear. This CDR3 is built from 17 residues. The V gene's germline CDR1 is SEHNR and CDR2 FQNEAQ (reference sequence). V lost 0 bases, J lost 1 base, and 12 bases lay in between. The CDR3 protein is CASSLAMGIGTNEKLFF. The DNA of the CDR3 is TGTGCCAGCAGCTTAGCTATGGGAATCGGAACTAATGAAAAACTGTTTTTT. The variable domain in full, completed from reference TRBV7-9 and TRBJ1-4, reads DTGVSQNPRHKITKRGQNVTFRCDPISEHNRLYWYRQTLGQGPEFLTYFQNEAQLEKSRLLSDRFSAERPKGSFSTLEIQRTEQGDSAMYLCASSLAMGIGTNEKLFFGSGTQLSVL.

This clonotype was recorded once. Because it lacks the conserved phenylalanine or tryptophan at the end, this CDR3 is likely a read error. Because the CDR3's place on the DNA is in doubt, the DNA is left out and the CDR3 is given as listed by TCRdb. This chain connects TRBV5-1 to TRBJ1-6; TRBD1 was called by the table and not checked on the DNA. The CDR3 spans 12 residues, counting both ends. CDR1 is SGHRS and CDR2 is YFSETQ in the germline V gene. This CDR3 is CASSPRSEGSRC.

The V call is TRBV6-2 or TRBV6-3, the J call TRBJ2-1; possible D gene TRBD2, 6 bases. V lost 0 bases to trimming and J lost 0 bases, with 18 bases between them. Germline assignment: CDR1 MNHEY and CDR2 SVGEGT. The CDR3 sequence is 19 residues long. As DNA, the CDR3 is TGTGCCAGCAGTTACTCAATAAGGGACTTTCTCAGCTCCTACAATGAGCAGTTCTTC. Its translation: CASSYSIRDFLSSYNEQFF.